This T cell receptor (beta chain) emerged from a study of T-cell memory formation after mild COVID-19. In the study overall: The study found TCR clusters largely donor specific. Notes on the study in general: CM and EM subsets held most contracting CD4+ clones; EMRA held CD8+ ones. A subset of responding clones appeared in pre-infection memory, suggesting cross-reactive memory joined.

MiXCR, run by TCRdb on the 5' RACE reads, gives a single entry per CDR3 protein. Here the sample spans over 500,000 distinct CDR3 sequences, approximately 15% being singletons. The CDR3 runs to 14 residues. V was shortened by 1 base and J by 2 bases, with 7 bases between the two germline ends. Germline V gives CDR1 SGHAT, CDR2 FQDESV (reference sequence). This clonotype has only a few counts. The target antigen is unknown. Source material: PBMCs or a T cell subset sorted from them (not recorded which). The TCR was taken from an adult woman who had mild COVID-19 (a few samples of this study predate the infection). Cell type and time point are not known. The rearrangement uses TRBV11-1 and TRBJ2-3; no clear D. CDR3 DNA: TGTGCCAGCAGCTTAGAGGCCTACACAGATACGCAGTATTTT. Its protein product is CASSLEAYTDTQYF.